This T cell receptor (beta chain) originates from a study of cytomegalovirus exposure and HLA in healthy donors. Deletions cut 0 bases from V and 2 bases from J, with 12 bases between. This CDR3 region has 15 residues. CDR1 is SGHRS, CDR2 YFSETQ, per germline. Overall study results and limits: The study labeled 150 to 200 TCR beta chains cytomegalovirus-associated.

Assay: immunoSEQ multiplex PCR; the TCRdb copy retains only in-frame clones and omits some. The data show 60,000 or so clones, with about nine tenths seen just once and about 1% held by the top ten. A remark on this clone: Its antigen is not known.

The chain carries TRBV5-1 and TRBJ2-7; tentatively, D is TRBD1 (6 bases). The material sequenced was PBMCs. This sequence was found in a man aged 18 to 35 in good health and CMV-seronegative. Written as DNA, the CDR3 is TGCGCCAGCAGCTTGGGGACAGTAGACCCCTACGAGCAGTACTTC. Translating gives CASSLGTVDPYEQYF.